This T cell receptor (beta chain) was identified during a study of cytomegalovirus exposure and HLA in healthy donors (dated 2017 in TCRdb). At the level of the whole study: According to a later analysis, the roughly 120 validation repertoires were produced on the same platform as the roughly 600 repertoires of the first cohort. The aim of the study was to test whether cataloging public T cell receptors could identify signatures of past pathogen exposure. A separate validation cohort of 100 to 150 different subjects was used in addition to the approximately 700-subject first cohort. High-throughput TCR immunosequencing, statistical association of individual TCRs with disease status, and machine learning were combined to predict cytomegalovirus infection status. Summary of the overall study and its limitations: Cytomegalovirus status was reported to be diagnosed by the classifier with high specificity and sensitivity in both the original and validation cohorts. The validation cohort had no HLA typing available for a later analysis, so co-occurrence within that cohort was assessed over all 120 repertoires. According to the authors, the approach could potentially be generalized to other disease states and immunological phenotypes. Across donors, most TCR sequences were observed very rarely, whereas some public TCRs were present in many individuals. A total of 150 or so TCR beta chains were listed by the study as associated with cytomegalovirus. Subsequent analysis determined that TCRs grouped into clusters in the first cohort also showed a tendency toward co-occurrence across the approximately 120 validation repertoires, and roughly 94% of cluster scores exceeded 0. In vitro tests confirmed that a few of the cytomegalovirus-associated TCR beta chains recognize cytomegalovirus antigens.

At the junction V is shortened by 0 bases and J by 9 bases, with 12 bases in between. The CDR3 goes from the cysteine to the phenylalanine over 15 residues. CDR3 DNA is the only sequence kept; it has 45 bases, read in frame from the first base. CDR1 MGHRA and CDR2 YSYEKL were looked up in the germline V gene. A word on this clone: Its antigen specificity is not known. No much larger clone is present one base from it, and per-base qualities are unavailable.

The library came from the immunoSEQ multiplex PCR assay. Per the original workflow: A statistical classification framework was built for diagnosing cytomegalovirus status from the catalog of TCR beta chain sequences. This is the immuneACCESS table as TCRdb keeps it, with only in-frame sequences that have V and J called. A part of the clones is gone; compared with another copy, unresolved V genes explain less than half, and the rest is unexplained. The V and J calls and the clone size are those of that table, but D and trimming were determined from the DNA. Present in this sample are some 180,000 clones, roughly 86% of which were seen just once. The ten largest clones represent 7.2% of the sample. Separate from the roughly 650-subject first cohort, the validation cohort of about 120 subjects was the group to which the donors belonged.

Sample: PBMCs. The chain is encoded by TRBV4-1 joined to TRBJ1-6, with the D gene uncertain. The origin of this receptor is a man aged 25-45 years in good health and CMV-seropositive. The nucleotide sequence reads TGCGCCAGCAGCCAAGATTACAGAGGAGGTTCACCCCTCCACTTT. Translated, it reads CASSQDYRGGSPLHF.